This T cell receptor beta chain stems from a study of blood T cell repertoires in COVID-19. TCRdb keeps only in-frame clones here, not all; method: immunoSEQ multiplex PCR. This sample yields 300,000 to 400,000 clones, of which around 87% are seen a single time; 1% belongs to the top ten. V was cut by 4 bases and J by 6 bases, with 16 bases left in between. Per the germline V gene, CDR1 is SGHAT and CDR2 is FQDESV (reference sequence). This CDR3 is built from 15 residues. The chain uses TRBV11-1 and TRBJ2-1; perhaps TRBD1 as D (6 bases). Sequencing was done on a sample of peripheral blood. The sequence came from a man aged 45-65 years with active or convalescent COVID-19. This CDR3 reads CASSSSQGRRNEQFF. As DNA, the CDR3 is TGTGCCAGCAGCTCTTCACAGGGAAGGCGCAATGAGCAGTTCTTC.